The 6 T cell receptor beta chains presented below share a single source sample, sequenced in a study of blood T cell repertoires in COVID-19 (dated by TCRdb to 2018 to 2021). The library was generated by the immunoSEQ multiplex PCR assay. The source is immuneACCESS, and TCRdb retained only in-frame sequences with V and J called. Part of the clones is not carried over; for the studies checked, unresolved V genes explain less than half of this, and the remainder is unexplained. The sample table shows around 300,000 clones, and about 90% are seen once. The leading ten clones occupy over 3.5% of the sample. The sample taken for sequencing was peripheral blood. All receptors come from a middle-aged woman with acute or convalescent COVID-19.

The chain combines TRBV10-3 with TRBJ1-3, with D perhaps matching TRBD1 (6 bases). The V gene's germline CDR1 is ENHRY and CDR2 SYGVKD. The CDR3 is 13 residues long. V lost 3 bases and J 4 bases, leaving 7 bases between the germline ends. CDR3 in amino acids: CAISDQGGNTIYF. CDR3 sequence (DNA): TGTGCCATCAGTGACCAGGGGGGAAACACCATATATTTT.

This clone was recorded only once. The chain employs TRBV9 and TRBJ2-3, with a possible D match to TRBD1 (6 bases). Germline loops: CDR1 SGDLS, CDR2 YYNGEE. V shed 3 bases and J shed 2 bases, with 34 bases lying between them. The CDR3 is made up of 22 amino acids. The CDR3 coding sequence is TGTGCCAGCAGCGCCAACCGAACAGGGCTCCTGATTAGGGGTAATCTCACAGATACGCAGTATTTT. This translates into CASSANRTGLLIRGNLTDTQYF.

Here the CDR3 DNA reads TGTGCCACCAGTGATCTGGGGACAGGGGCCCCAAAAGGCTCCTACGAGCAGTACGTC. It encodes CATSDLGTGAPKGSYEQYV. The chain has TRBV24-1 and TRBJ2-7; 10 bases are a match to TRBD1. Germline loops: CDR1 KGHDR, CDR2 SFDVKD. The CDR3 has 19 residues. J was trimmed by 0 bases and V by 3 bases; bases with no gene match: 13.

The chain joins TRBV5-1 to TRBJ1-2; 7 bases agree with TRBD1. This CDR3 contains 14 residues. Germline CDR1 reads SGHRS; CDR2 reads YFSETQ. V lost 4 bases and J lost 8; bases outside the gene matches: 11. CDR3 protein: CASSHPTGLDGYTF. CDR3 DNA: TGCGCCAGCAGCCACCCGACAGGGTTAGACGGCTACACCTTC.

The chain joins TRBV5-1 to TRBJ2-1; 11 bases align to TRBD2. Germline-derived CDR1 and CDR2 are SGHRS and YFSETQ. The CDR3 sequence is 15 residues long. With 5 bases clipped from V and 2 bases from J, the junction kept 3 bases outside the gene matches. The CDR3 spells CASSYSGGAYNEQFF. CDR3 in DNA: TGCGCCAGCAGTTATAGCGGGGGGGCCTACAATGAGCAGTTCTTC.

The V gene is TRBV6-5, the J gene TRBJ1-6; maybe TRBD1 (6 bases). The CDR3 contains 14 residues. V dropped 7 bases and J dropped 7 bases, with 14 bases sitting between them. Germline V gene sequence: CDR1 MNHEY, CDR2 SVGAGI. The CDR3 reads CASNRDGKNSPLHF. The CDR3 nucleotides read TGTGCCAGCAACAGGGACGGGAAGAATTCACCCCTCCACTTT.